The 17 T cell receptor beta chains below were found in one sample sequenced in a study of T cell repertoires in cytomegalovirus infection. TCRdb reprocessed the reads via MiXCR and lists one record per CDR3 protein. Counted here are about 230,000 distinct CDR3 sequences, about 23% occurring once; the ten biggest clones make up 15% to 20%. The sequencing sample was made of CD8+ T cells from PBMCs. Receptors originate from a human donor in good health (CMV status not recorded). Some clones in this sample may be carry-over from other donors' samples.

V is TRBV6-5 and J is TRBJ2-5, with a tentative D call TRBD1 (5 bases). Germline V gene data show CDR1 as MNHEY and CDR2 as SVGAGI. CDR3 length equals 14 residues. The V and J ends lost 2 bases and 5 bases respectively, with 12 bases between them. This chain's CDR3 is CASSYVGVGETQYF. The CDR3 bases are TGTGCCAGCAGTTACGTAGGGGTCGGTGAGACCCAGTACTTC.

The table lists this clonotype with a few counts. The chain is built from TRBV12-3 or TRBV12-4 and TRBJ2-1; TRBD1 is a possible D gene (6 bases). The ends were cut back, 5 bases at V and 8 bases at J, with 13 bases in the middle. The CDR3 has 13 residues. The CDR3 nucleotides read TGTGCCAGCAGTGCGACAGGAACCGATGAGCAGTTCTTC. Amino acid sequence: CASSATGTDEQFF.

Only a few counts were recorded for this clonotype. The rearrangement uses TRBV12-3 or TRBV12-4 and TRBJ1-2; tentative D call: TRBD1 (5 bases). This CDR3 region has 13 residues. Trimming cost V 9 bases and J 7 bases, with 18 bases left between them. CDR3 amino acids: CASGRGKAGGYTF. For the CDR3, the DNA is TGTGCCAGTGGAAGGGGAAAAGCTGGTGGCTACACCTTC.

This clonotype was recorded only once. V is TRBV27 and J is TRBJ1-1; D is uncertain. The CDR3 has 13 residues. The germline V and J ends were trimmed by 9 bases and 4 bases, with 15 bases remaining between them. Germline V gene data show CDR1 as MNHEY and CDR2 as SMNVEV (reference sequence). The CDR3 DNA reads as TGTGCCAGTCAAACCGGGTGGGGCACTGAAGCTTTCTTT. Amino acid sequence: CASQTGWGTEAFF.

V usage is TRBV7-3 and J usage is TRBJ1-6, with D maybe TRBD1 (5 bases). This CDR3 has 14 amino acids. Trimming took 3 bases from V and 8 from J, leaving 11 bases between them. Germline loops: CDR1 SGHTA, CDR2 FQGTGA. The CDR3 DNA is TGTGCCAGCAGCTTCTCAGGGATGGATTCACCCCTCCACTTT. Amino acids: CASSFSGMDSPLHF.

The genes are TRBV27 and TRBJ2-1; TRBD2 matches at 10 bases. CDR3 length equals 12 residues. In germline, CDR1 is MNHEY, CDR2 SMNVEV (reference sequence). Trimming removed 11 bases from V and 7 bases from J; junction bases left unmatched: 5. This chain's CDR3 is CAVTGLANEQFF. The CDR3, as DNA: TGTGCCGTTACGGGACTAGCGAATGAGCAGTTCTTC.

The chain couples TRBV14 to TRBJ2-7, with TRBD2 identical over 9 bases. CDR1 is SGHDN, CDR2 FVKESK, per germline. V was clipped by 4 bases and J by 6 bases; unmatched bases: 4. This CDR3 region has 13 residues. The CDR3 spells CASSLGGGAEQYF. CDR3 nucleotide sequence: TGTGCCAGCAGCCTGGGCGGGGGGGCCGAGCAGTACTTC.

This clonotype was seen a few times. The chain carries TRBV12-3 or TRBV12-4 and TRBJ2-3; D may match TRBD1 or TRBD2 (5 bases each). The CDR3 covers 15 residues. V dropped 0 bases and J dropped 4 bases, with 11 bases sitting between them. CDR3 nucleotide sequence: TGTGCCAGCAGTTTAGCTATTGGGGGACCAGATACGCAGTATTTT. Its protein product is CASSLAIGGPDTQYF.

This clonotype was detected only a few times. This CDR3 reads CASSLWGADTQYF. The CDR3 DNA is TGTGCCAGCAGCTTATGGGGCGCAGATACGCAGTATTTT. The chain employs TRBV7-9 and TRBJ2-3; tentatively, D is TRBD1 (5 bases). The ends were cut back, 2 bases at V and 4 bases at J, with 7 bases in the middle. Germline-derived CDR1 and CDR2 are SEHNR and FQNEAQ (reference sequence). This CDR3 comprises 13 residues.

This clonotype was seen repeatedly, ten times or more. This chain connects TRBV7-9 to TRBJ1-5; D perhaps matches TRBD1 (6 bases). The CDR3 consists of 15 residues. Germline CDR1 SEHNR, CDR2 FQNEAQ (reference sequence). Trimming removed 4 bases from V and 1 base from J, with 11 bases in between. The CDR3 coding sequence is TGTGCCAGCAGCTCTTCAGACAGGAGCAATCAGCCCCAGCATTTT. Its translation is CASSSSDRSNQPQHF.

This clonotype was seen many times. This CDR3 reads CASSPPGSPANEQFF. In nucleotides, the CDR3 is TGTGCCAGCAGCCCCCCCGGGTCCCCTGCCAATGAGCAGTTCTTC. The chain combines TRBV7-9 with TRBJ2-1; D gene uncertain. The CDR3 length is 15 residues. Germline CDR1 reads SEHNR; CDR2 reads FQNEAQ (reference sequence). With 5 bases removed from V and 6 bases from J, the gap between germline ends came to 17 bases. The full variable domain, its missing parts supplied by reference TRBV7-9 and TRBJ2-1, is DTGVSQNPRHKITKRGQNVTFRCDPISEHNRLYWYRQTLGQGPEFLTYFQNEAQLEKSRLLSDRFSAERPKGSFSTLEIQRTEQGDSAMYLCASSPPGSPANEQFFGPGTRLTVL.

This sequence joins TRBV9 and TRBJ2-7; D may be TRBD1 (6 bases). The CDR3 contains 13 residues. Germline CDR1 and CDR2: SGDLS and YYNGEE. Between the trimmed V and J ends, which lost 3 bases and 6 bases, there was a span of 13 bases. CDR3 loop: CASSAVGHREQYF. The CDR3 DNA reads as TGTGCCAGCAGCGCAGTGGGACACCGCGAGCAGTACTTC. Filled out from reference TRBV9 and TRBJ2-7, the complete variable domain reads DSGVTQTPKHLITATGQRVTLRCSPRSGDLSVYWYQQSLDQGLQFLIQYYNGEERAKGNILERFSAQQFPDLHSELNLSSLELGDSALYFCASSAVGHREQYFGPGTRLTVT.

In regard to this clonotype: Germline is not matched at one junction end, which may reflect a read error. V gene TRBV20-1 combines with J gene TRBJ1-1; a possible D gene is TRBD1 (6 bases). This CDR3 has 12 amino acids. CDR1 and CDR2 from the germline V gene are DFQATT and SNEGSKA (reference sequence). CDR3 in amino acids: CSALQGSTEALF. CDR3 coding DNA: TGCAGTGCTTTACAGGGATCCACTGAAGCTCTCTTT.

The chain uses TRBV7-6 and TRBJ2-4; weak D call: TRBD1 (6 bases). The V and J ends lost 4 bases and 6 bases respectively, with 19 bases between them. The CDR3 spans 16 residues. Germline V gene lookup returns CDR1 SGHVS and CDR2 FNYEAQ. For the CDR3, the DNA is TGTGCCAGCAGCTCGGACAGTGCGGACGCGCCAAACATTCAGTACTTC. Amino acid sequence: CASSSDSADAPNIQYF.

The genes are TRBV29-1 and TRBJ1-4; weak D call: TRBD1 (5 bases). This CDR3 comprises 12 residues. Trimming took off 7 bases at V and 4 bases at J, with 10 bases between the two ends. The germline V gene has CDR1 SQVTM and CDR2 ANQGSEA. CDR3 nucleotides: TGCAGCGCCTATGACAGTAATGAAAAACTGTTTTTT. Residues: CSAYDSNEKLFF.

The chain recombines TRBV2 with TRBJ2-7, with 12 nucleotides matching TRBD2. The germline V gene has CDR1 SNHLY and CDR2 FYNNEI. This CDR3 has 14 residues. The V and J ends lost 6 bases and 2 bases, in that order; junction bases with no gene match: 2. The chain's CDR3 is CASSGLAGTYEQYF. CDR3 nucleotides: TGTGCCAGCAGCGGACTAGCGGGGACCTACGAGCAGTACTTC.

The rearrangement links TRBV6-5 to TRBJ2-1; the D gene could be TRBD1 or TRBD2 (8 bases each). CDR1 and CDR2 from the germline V gene are MNHEY and SVGAGI. This CDR3 comprises 16 residues. V was trimmed by 1 base and J by 7 bases, leaving 17 bases between them. The CDR3 DNA sequence: TGTGCCAGCAGTTACTTAGGACAGGGCGGGGGGAATGAGCAGTTCTTC. Translated, it gives CASSYLGQGGGNEQFF.